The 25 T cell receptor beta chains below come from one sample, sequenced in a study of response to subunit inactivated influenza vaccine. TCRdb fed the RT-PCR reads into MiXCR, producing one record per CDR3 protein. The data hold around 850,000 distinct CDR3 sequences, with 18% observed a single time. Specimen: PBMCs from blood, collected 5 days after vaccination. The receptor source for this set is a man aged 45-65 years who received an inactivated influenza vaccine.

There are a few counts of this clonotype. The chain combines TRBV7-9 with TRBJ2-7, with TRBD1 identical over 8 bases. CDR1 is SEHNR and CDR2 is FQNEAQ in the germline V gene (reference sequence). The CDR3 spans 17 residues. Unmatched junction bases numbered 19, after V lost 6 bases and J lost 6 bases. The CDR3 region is CASSFLSGGASSREQYF. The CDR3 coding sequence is TGTGCCAGCAGTTTTCTGTCAGGGGGCGCGTCTAGCCGCGAGCAGTACTTC. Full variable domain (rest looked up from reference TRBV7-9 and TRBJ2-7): DTGVSQNPRHKITKRGQNVTFRCDPISEHNRLYWYRQTLGQGPEFLTYFQNEAQLEKSRLLSDRFSAERPKGSFSTLEIQRTEQGDSAMYLCASSFLSGGASSREQYFGPGTRLTVT.

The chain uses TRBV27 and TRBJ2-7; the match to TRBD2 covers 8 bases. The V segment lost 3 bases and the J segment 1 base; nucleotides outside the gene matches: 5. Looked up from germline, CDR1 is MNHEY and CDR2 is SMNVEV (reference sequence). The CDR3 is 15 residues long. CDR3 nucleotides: TGTGCCAGCAGTTTGGACGGGAGGGGATCCTACGAGCAGTACTTC. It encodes CASSLDGRGSYEQYF.

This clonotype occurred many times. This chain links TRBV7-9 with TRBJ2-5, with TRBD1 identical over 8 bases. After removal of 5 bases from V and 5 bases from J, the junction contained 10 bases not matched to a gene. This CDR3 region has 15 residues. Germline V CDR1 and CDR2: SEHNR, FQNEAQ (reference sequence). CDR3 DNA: TGTGCCAGCAGCCTTAGACAGGGGACGGATGAGACCCAGTACTTC. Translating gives CASSLRQGTDETQYF.

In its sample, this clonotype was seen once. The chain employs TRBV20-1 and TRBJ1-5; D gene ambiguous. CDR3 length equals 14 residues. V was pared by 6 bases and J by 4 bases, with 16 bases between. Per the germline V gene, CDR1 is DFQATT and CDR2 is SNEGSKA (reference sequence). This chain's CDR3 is CSARRGPTNQPQHF. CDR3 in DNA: TGCAGTGCCAGACGAGGGCCCACTAATCAGCCCCAGCATTTT.

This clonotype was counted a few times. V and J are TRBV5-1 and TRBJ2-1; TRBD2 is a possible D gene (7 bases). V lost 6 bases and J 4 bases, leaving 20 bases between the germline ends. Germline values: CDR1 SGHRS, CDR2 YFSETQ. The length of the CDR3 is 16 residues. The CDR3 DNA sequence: TGCGCCAGCAAATCTCGGGCGGGGGCCGTTTACAATGAGCAGTTCTTC. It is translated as CASKSRAGAVYNEQFF.

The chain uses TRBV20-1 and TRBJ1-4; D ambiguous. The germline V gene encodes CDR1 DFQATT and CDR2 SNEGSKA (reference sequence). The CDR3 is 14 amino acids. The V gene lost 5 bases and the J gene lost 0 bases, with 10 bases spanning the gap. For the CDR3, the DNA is TGCAGTGCTGGTCCGGTTGCAACTAATGAAAAACTGTTTTTT. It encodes CSAGPVATNEKLFF.

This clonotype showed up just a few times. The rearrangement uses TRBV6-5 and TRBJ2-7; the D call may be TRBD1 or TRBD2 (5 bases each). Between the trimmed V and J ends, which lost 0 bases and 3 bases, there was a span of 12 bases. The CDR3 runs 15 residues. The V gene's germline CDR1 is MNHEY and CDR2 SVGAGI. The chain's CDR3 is CASSYSGRGDYEQYF. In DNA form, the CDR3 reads TGTGCCAGCAGTTACTCGGGTAGGGGAGACTACGAGCAGTACTTC.

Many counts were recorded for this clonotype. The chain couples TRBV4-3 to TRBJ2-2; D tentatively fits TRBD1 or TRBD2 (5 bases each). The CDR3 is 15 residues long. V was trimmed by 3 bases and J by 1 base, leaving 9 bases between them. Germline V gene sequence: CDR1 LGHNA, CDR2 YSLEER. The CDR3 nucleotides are TGCGCCAGCAGCCAGGACACTAGGAACACCGGGGAGCTGTTTTTT. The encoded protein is CASSQDTRNTGELFF.

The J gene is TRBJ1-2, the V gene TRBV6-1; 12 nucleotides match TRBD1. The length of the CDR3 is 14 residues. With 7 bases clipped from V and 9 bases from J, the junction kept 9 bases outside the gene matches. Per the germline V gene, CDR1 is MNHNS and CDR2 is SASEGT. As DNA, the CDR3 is TGTGCCAGCATTCGGGGACAGGGGGCCAGGAGCTACACCTTC. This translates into CASIRGQGARSYTF.

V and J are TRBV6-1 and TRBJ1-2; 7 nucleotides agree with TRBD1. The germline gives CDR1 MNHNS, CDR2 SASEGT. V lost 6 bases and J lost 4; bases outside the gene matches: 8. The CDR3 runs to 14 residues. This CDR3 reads CASSPGGPVYGYTF. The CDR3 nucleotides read TGTGCCAGCAGCCCAGGGGGTCCGGTCTATGGCTACACCTTC.

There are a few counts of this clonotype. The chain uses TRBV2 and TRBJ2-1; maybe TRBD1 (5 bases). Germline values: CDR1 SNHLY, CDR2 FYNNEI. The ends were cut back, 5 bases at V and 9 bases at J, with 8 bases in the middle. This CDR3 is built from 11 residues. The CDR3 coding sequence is TGTGCCAGCAGTAATCAGGGTGAGCAGTTCTTC. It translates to CASSNQGEQFF.

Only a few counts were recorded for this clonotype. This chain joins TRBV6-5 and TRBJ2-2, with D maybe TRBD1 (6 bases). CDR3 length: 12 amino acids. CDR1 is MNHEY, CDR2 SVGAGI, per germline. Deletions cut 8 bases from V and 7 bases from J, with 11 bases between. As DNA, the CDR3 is TGTGCCAGCCATTGGACAGTCGGGGAGCTGTTTTTT. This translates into CASHWTVGELFF.

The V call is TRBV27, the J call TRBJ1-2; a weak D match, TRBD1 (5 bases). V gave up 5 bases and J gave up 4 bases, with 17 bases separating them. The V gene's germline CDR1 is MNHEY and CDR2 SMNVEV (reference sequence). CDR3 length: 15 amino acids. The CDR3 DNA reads TGTGCCAGCAGTCCCGCGGACAAGGTTGGCTATGGCTACACCTTC. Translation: CASSPADKVGYGYTF.

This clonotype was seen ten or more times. The CDR3 nucleotides are TGTGCCAGTGCCGGGACAGAGAGGCAAGAGACCCAGTACTTC. Translation: CASAGTERQETQYF. This chain connects TRBV28 to TRBJ2-5; 7 bases map to TRBD1. Germline V lookup: CDR1 MDHEN, CDR2 SYDVKM. Germline trimming cut 9 bases from V and 2 bases from J; bases unmatched to any gene: 9. There are 14 residues in the CDR3.

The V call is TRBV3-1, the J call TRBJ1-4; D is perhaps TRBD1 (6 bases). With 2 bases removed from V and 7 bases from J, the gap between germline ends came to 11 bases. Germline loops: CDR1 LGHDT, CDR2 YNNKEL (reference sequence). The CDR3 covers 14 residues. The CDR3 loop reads CASSQQGLSEKLFF. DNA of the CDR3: TGTGCCAGCAGCCAACAGGGGCTAAGTGAAAAACTGTTTTTT.

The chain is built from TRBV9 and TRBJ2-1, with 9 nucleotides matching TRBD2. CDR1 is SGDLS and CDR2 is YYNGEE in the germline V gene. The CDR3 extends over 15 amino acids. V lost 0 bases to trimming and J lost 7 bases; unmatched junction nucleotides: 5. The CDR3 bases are TGTGCCAGCAGCGTAGATAGCGGGAGTACGAATGAGCAGTTCTTC. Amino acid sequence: CASSVDSGSTNEQFF.

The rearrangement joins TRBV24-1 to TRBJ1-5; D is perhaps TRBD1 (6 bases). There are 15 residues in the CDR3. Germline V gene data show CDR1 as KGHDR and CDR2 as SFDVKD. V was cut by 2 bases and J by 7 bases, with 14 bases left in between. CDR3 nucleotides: TGTGCCACCAGTGATTCACGACAGGTTCGACAGCCCCAGCATTTT. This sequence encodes CATSDSRQVRQPQHF.

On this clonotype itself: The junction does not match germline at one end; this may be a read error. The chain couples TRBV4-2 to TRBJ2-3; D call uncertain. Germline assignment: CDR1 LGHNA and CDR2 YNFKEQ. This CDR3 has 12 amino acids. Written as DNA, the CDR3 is TGTGCCAGCAGCCAAGACCCCTCCGACTGCCATTTT. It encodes CASSQDPSDCHF.

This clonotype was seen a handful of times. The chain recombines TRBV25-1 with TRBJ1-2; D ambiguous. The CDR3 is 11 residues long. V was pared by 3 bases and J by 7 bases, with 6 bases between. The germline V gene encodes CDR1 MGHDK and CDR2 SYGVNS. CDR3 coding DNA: TGTGCCAGCAGTGAGGTTGGTGGCTACACCTTC. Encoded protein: CASSEVGGYTF.

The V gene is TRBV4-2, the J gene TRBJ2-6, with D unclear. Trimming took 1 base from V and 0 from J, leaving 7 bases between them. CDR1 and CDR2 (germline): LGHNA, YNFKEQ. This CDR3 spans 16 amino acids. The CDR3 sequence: CASSQVIFSGANVLTF. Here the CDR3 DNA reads TGTGCCAGCAGCCAAGTGATTTTCTCTGGGGCCAACGTCCTGACTTTC.

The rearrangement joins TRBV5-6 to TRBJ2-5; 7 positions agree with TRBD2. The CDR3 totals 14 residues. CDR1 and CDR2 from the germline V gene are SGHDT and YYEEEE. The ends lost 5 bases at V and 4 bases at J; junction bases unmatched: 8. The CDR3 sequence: CASRSGTLVETQYF. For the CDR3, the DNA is TGTGCCAGCAGGAGCGGGACCTTGGTAGAGACCCAGTACTTC. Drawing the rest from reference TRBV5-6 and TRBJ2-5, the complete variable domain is DAGVTQSPTHLIKTRGQQVTLRCSPKSGHDTVSWYQQALGQGPQFIFQYYEEEERQRGNFPDRFSGHQFPNYSSELNVNALLLGDSALYLCASRSGTLVETQYFGPGTRLLVL.

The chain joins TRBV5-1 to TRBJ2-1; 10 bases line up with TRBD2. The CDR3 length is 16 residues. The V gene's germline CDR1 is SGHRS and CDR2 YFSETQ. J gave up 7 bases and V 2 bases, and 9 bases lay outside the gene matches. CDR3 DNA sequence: TGCGCCAGCAGCTTTGAACTAGCGGGGTCTCGGAATGAGCAGTTCTTC. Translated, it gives CASSFELAGSRNEQFF.

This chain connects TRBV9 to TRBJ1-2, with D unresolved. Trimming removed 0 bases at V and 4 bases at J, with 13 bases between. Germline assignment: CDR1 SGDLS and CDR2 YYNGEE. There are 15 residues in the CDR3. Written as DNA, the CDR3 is TGTGCCAGCAGCGTAGGGTCCAGCGGACGCTATGGCTACACCTTC. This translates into CASSVGSSGRYGYTF.

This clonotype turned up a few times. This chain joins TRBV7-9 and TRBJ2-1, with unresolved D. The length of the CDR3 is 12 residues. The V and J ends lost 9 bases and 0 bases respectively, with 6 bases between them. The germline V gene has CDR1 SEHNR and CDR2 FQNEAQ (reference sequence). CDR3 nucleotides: TGTGCCAGTGGGGACTCCTACAATGAGCAGTTCTTC. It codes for CASGDSYNEQFF.

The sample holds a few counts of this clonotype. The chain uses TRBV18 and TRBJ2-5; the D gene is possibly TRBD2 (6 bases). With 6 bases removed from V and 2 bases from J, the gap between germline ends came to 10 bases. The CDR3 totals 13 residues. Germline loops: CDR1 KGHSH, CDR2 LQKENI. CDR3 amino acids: CASSRGMQETQYF. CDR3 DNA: TGTGCCAGCTCGCGGGGTATGCAAGAGACCCAGTACTTC.